The 18 T cell receptor beta chains given below trace back to one sample, sequenced in a study of blood T cell repertoires in COVID-19. The protocol was immunoSEQ multiplex PCR, while the TCRdb copy is restricted to in-frame clones and leaves out a portion. The sample has 300,000 to 400,000 clones; around 90% are singletons. Sequenced input: peripheral blood. The source is a young man with COVID-19, enrolled during active disease.

This clone was detected only once. A much larger clone lies a single base off, so this may be a read error. This chain uses TRBV6-2 or TRBV6-3 with TRBJ1-1; D perhaps matches TRBD1 (5 bases). V was shortened by 6 bases and J by 1 base, with 9 bases between the two germline ends. The CDR3 is 13 amino acids. From germline, CDR1 is MNHEY and CDR2 SVGEGT. The CDR3 region has the DNA TGTGCCAGCAGCCCCCAGGGGAACACTGAAGCTTTCTTT. Residues: CASSPQGNTEAFF.

The gene calls are TRBV6-5 and TRBJ2-5, with D unclear. Trimming took 0 bases from V and 2 from J, leaving 7 bases between them. Per the germline V gene, CDR1 is MNHEY and CDR2 is SVGAGI. The CDR3 extends over 14 amino acids. The CDR3, as DNA: TGTGCCAGCAGTTACTCGACCGGGCAAGAGACCCAGTACTTC. Translating it yields CASSYSTGQETQYF.

This clone was recorded only once. V gene TRBV18 combines with J gene TRBJ2-1; 13 positions agree with TRBD2. Germline assignment: CDR1 KGHSH and CDR2 LQKENI. With V trimmed by 6 bases and J by 3 bases, 5 bases remained unmatched. The CDR3 covers 16 residues. The CDR3 nucleotides read TGTGCCAGCTCCCCCACTAGCGGGAGGGGCTACAATGAGCAGTTCTTC. It yields the protein CASSPTSGRGYNEQFF.

The gene calls are TRBV12-5 and TRBJ1-1; tentatively, D is TRBD1 (5 bases). This CDR3 has 17 residues. V was trimmed by 0 bases and J by 3 bases, leaving 17 bases between them. CDR1 is LGHNT, CDR2 FRNRAP, per germline. CDR3 protein: CASGLVGVREKDTEAFF. The CDR3 region has the DNA TGTGCTAGTGGTTTGGTAGGGGTTCGGGAGAAAGACACTGAAGCTTTCTTT. Full variable domain (outside the CDR3, taken from reference TRBV12-5 and TRBJ1-1): DARVTQTPRHKVTEMGQEVTMRCQPILGHNTVFWYRQTMMQGLELLAYFRNRAPLDDSGMPKDRFSAEMPDATLATLKIQPSEPRDSAVYFCASGLVGVREKDTEAFFGQGTRLTVV.

This clone was counted only a few times. The chain has TRBV12-3 or TRBV12-4 and TRBJ1-2, with TRBD1 as a possible D gene (6 bases). The ends were cut back, 2 bases at V and 8 bases at J, with 9 bases in the middle. This CDR3 is built from 12 residues. CDR3 region: CASSLSGVGYTF. The DNA for the CDR3 is TGTGCCAGCAGTTTATCAGGGGTCGGCTACACCTTC.

V and J are TRBV27 and TRBJ2-1; 9 nucleotides match TRBD2. V was pared by 7 bases and J by 0 bases, with 4 bases of the junction left unmatched. The CDR3 runs to 15 residues. Germline CDR1 is MNHEY and CDR2 is SMNVEV (reference sequence). The CDR3 bases are TGTGCCAGCACAGCGGGAGGCCCCTCCTACAATGAGCAGTTCTTC. This sequence encodes CASTAGGPSYNEQFF.

V and J are TRBV7-9 and TRBJ1-5, with 7 bases that match TRBD1. The CDR3 runs to 14 residues. The V gene's germline CDR1 is SEHNR and CDR2 FQNEAQ (reference sequence). V lost 4 bases to trimming and J lost 4 bases; unmatched junction nucleotides: 4. The CDR3 DNA follows: TGTGCCAGCAGCTGGGACAGTGGAAATCAGCCCCAGCATTTT. This gives the protein CASSWDSGNQPQHF.

This clone came up a few times. This chain joins TRBV7-9 and TRBJ2-1; 15 positions match TRBD2. This CDR3 is built from 15 residues. Unmatched junction bases numbered 3, after V lost 4 bases and J lost 8 bases. Per germline, CDR1 SEHNR and CDR2 FQNEAQ (reference sequence). For the CDR3, the DNA is TGTGCCAGCAGCTCGGGACTAGCGGGGGGTGATGAGCAGTTCTTC. Protein product: CASSSGLAGGDEQFF.

CDR3: CASSLALGGGDTQYF. Here the CDR3 DNA reads TGTGCCAGCAGCTTAGCGTTAGGGGGGGGAGATACGCAGTATTTT. V usage is TRBV7-2 and J usage is TRBJ2-3, with TRBD2 as a possible D gene (7 bases). Germline V lookup: CDR1 SGHTA, CDR2 FQGNSA. Trimming shortened V by 0 bases and J by 5 bases, and 12 bases separated the two germline ends. The CDR3 spans 15 residues. Variable domain in full (rest from reference TRBV7-2 and TRBJ2-3): GAGVSQSPSNKVTEKGKDVELRCDPISGHTALYWYRQSLGQGLEFLIYFQGNSAPDKSGLPSDRFSAERTGGSVSTLTIQRTQQEDSAVYLCASSLALGGGDTQYFGPGTRLTVL.

V usage is TRBV30 and J usage is TRBJ2-6, with D maybe TRBD2 (5 bases). Between the trimmed V and J ends, which lost 3 bases and 0 bases, there was a span of 9 bases. Germline assignment: CDR1 GTSNPN and CDR2 SVGIG (reference sequence). The CDR3 covers 15 residues. The CDR3 here is CAWSTGSSGANVLTF. The CDR3 bases are TGTGCCTGGAGCACTGGGAGCTCTGGGGCCAACGTCCTGACTTTC. Using reference TRBV30 and TRBJ2-6 for the parts outside the CDR3, the full variable domain is SQTIHQWPATLVQPVGSPLSLECTVEGTSNPNLYWYRQAAGRGLQLLFYSVGIGQISSEVPQNLSASRPQDRQFILSSKKLLLSDSGFYLCAWSTGSSGANVLTFGAGSRLTVL.

The genes are TRBV6-1 and TRBJ2-3; the D gene is possibly TRBD2 (5 bases). This CDR3 spans 16 amino acids. Trimming shortened V by 1 base and J by 0 bases, and 11 bases separated the two germline ends. The germline gives CDR1 MNHNS, CDR2 SASEGT. CDR3 bases: TGTGCCAGCAGTGAAGGGGCTAGCCCTAGCACAGATACGCAGTATTTT. It encodes CASSEGASPSTDTQYF.

The genes are TRBV15 and TRBJ1-2; D might be TRBD1 (6 bases). Between the trimmed V and J ends, which lost 1 base and 4 bases, there was a span of 19 bases. Looked up from germline, CDR1 is LNHNV and CDR2 is YYDKDF (reference sequence). The CDR3 is made up of 17 amino acids. The CDR3 is CATSRGSGTRMSYGYTF. The CDR3 DNA is TGTGCCACCAGCAGAGGCTCCGGGACACGTATGAGCTATGGCTACACCTTC.

This sequence joins TRBV6-6 and TRBJ1-2; D uncertain. Trimming removed 3 bases from V and 6 bases from J, with 11 bases in between. Germline lookup yields CDR1 MNHNY and CDR2 SVGAGI (reference sequence). The CDR3 length is 13 residues. The CDR3 region is CASSYTRRDGYTF. CDR3 DNA sequence: TGTGCCAGCAGTTATACGAGGCGGGATGGCTACACCTTC.

This sequence joins TRBV11-2 and TRBJ2-3, with 11 bases matching TRBD1. J gave up 1 base and V 5 bases, and 5 bases lay outside the gene matches. CDR3 length: 16 residues. Germline V gene sequence: CDR1 SGHAT, CDR2 FQNNGV. CDR3 coding DNA: TGTGCCAGCAGCCCCGGGACAGGGGGAGGCACAGATACGCAGTATTTT. Its protein product is CASSPGTGGGTDTQYF. Full variable domain (remainder filled in from reference TRBV11-2 and TRBJ2-3): EAGVAQSPRYKIIEKRQSVAFWCNPISGHATLYWYQQILGQGPKLLIQFQNNGVVDDSQLPKDRFSAERLKGVDSTLKIQPAKLEDSAVYLCASSPGTGGGTDTQYFGPGTRLTVL.

The V and J genes are TRBV9 and TRBJ2-2; D is unresolved. This CDR3 comprises 16 residues. Trimming left V 0 bases short and J 1 base short, with 10 bases between. Germline assignment: CDR1 SGDLS and CDR2 YYNGEE. DNA for the CDR3: TGTGCCAGCAGCGTAGGACTTTATCGGAACACCGGGGAGCTGTTTTTT. This sequence encodes CASSVGLYRNTGELFF.

The genes are TRBV5-1 and TRBJ2-2; D is possibly TRBD2 (5 bases). The CDR3 has 14 residues. Deletions cut 4 bases from V and 4 bases from J, with 11 bases between. CDR1 and CDR2 from the germline V gene are SGHRS and YFSETQ. In nucleotides, the CDR3 is TGCGCCAGCAGCCACCCTGAGGGCACCGGGGAGCTGTTTTTT. It yields the protein CASSHPEGTGELFF.

The genes are TRBV5-1 and TRBJ1-1, with TRBD1 as a possible D gene (5 bases). Trimming stripped 4 bases from V and 2 bases from J, with 12 bases between. Germline V gene sequence: CDR1 SGHRS, CDR2 YFSETQ. CDR3 length: 14 amino acids. The CDR3 DNA is TGCGCCAGCAGCCCCGTAGGGGCTAACACTGAAGCTTTCTTT. Translation gives CASSPVGANTEAFF.

The chain uses TRBV6-5 and TRBJ2-1, with TRBD2 matching 10 bases. The germline CDR1 and CDR2 sequences are MNHEY and SVGAGI. Trimming cost V 6 bases and J 7 bases; bases outside gene matches: 6. This CDR3 is built from 14 residues. CDR3 nucleotide sequence: TGTGCCAGCAGATTACTAGCGGGGCTTAATGAGCAGTTCTTC. It specifies CASRLLAGLNEQFF.